The clone carrying this T cell receptor beta chain was picked up one time. This specimen comes from a study of blood T cell repertoires in COVID-19. Study-level information: Sample material is recorded as cDNA or gDNA derived from T cells, B-cell-depleted T cells, or PBMCs.

Profiled with immunoSEQ multiplex PCR; TCRdb holds only in-frame clones, not every one. Among 400,000 or so clones listed, around 87% were seen once. This TCR came from a human donor in a cohort sampled during active COVID-19. The sample taken for sequencing was peripheral blood.

The CDR3 loop is CASSLLATGTDTQYF. CDR3 DNA sequence: TGTGCCAGCAGCCTACTTGCCACAGGCACAGATACGCAGTATTTT. The genes are TRBV7-9 and TRBJ2-3; no firm D call. The germline gives CDR1 SEHNR, CDR2 FQNEAQ (reference sequence). V was shortened by 5 bases and J by 1 base, with 13 bases between the two germline ends. This CDR3 is built from 15 residues.